Listed below are T cell receptor beta chains from one sample, sequenced in a study of shared clonotypes between healthy human individuals. The method was immunoSEQ multiplex PCR; TCRdb's version includes in-frame clones alone and lacks a portion of them. The data hold some 2.1 million clones, with approximately 94% observed a single time. Sequencing was done on a sample of naive CD8+ T cells sorted from blood. These receptors originate from a young man in good health. The CDR3 runs from the conserved cysteine through the conserved F or W. The order of the fields is J gene, V gene, D gene, clone size, CDR3 protein, CDR3 DNA. D genes are given only for firm matches. Clone size is given for some rows only: seen once, a few or many times, or a class if the clone is expanded.

j_gene: TRBJ1-2; v_gene: TRBV2; d_gene: TRBD1; abundance: once; CDR3aa: CASSEEWDRVTGYTF; CDR3nt: TGTGCCAGCAGTGAAGAATGGGACAGGGTTACTGGCTACACCTTC
j_gene: TRBJ2-5; v_gene: TRBV13; d_gene: -; abundance: -; CDR3aa: CASTSGETQYF; CDR3nt: TGTGCCAGCACCTCAGGGGAGACCCAGTACTTC
j_gene: TRBJ1-2; v_gene: TRBV7-9; d_gene: TRBD1; abundance: -; CDR3aa: CASSSTGTGDQRGYTF; CDR3nt: TGTGCCAGCAGCTCGACCGGGACAGGGGATCAGCGAGGCTACACCTTC
j_gene: TRBJ2-5; v_gene: TRBV6-6; d_gene: TRBD2; abundance: once; CDR3aa: CASSYRDLAGKETQYF; CDR3nt: TGTGCCAGCAGTTACCGAGATCTAGCGGGAAAAGAGACCCAGTACTTC
j_gene: TRBJ2-1; v_gene: TRBV27; d_gene: -; abundance: -; CDR3aa: CASRPDGSDEQFF; CDR3nt: TGTGCCAGCCGCCCAGACGGGTCGGATGAGCAGTTCTTC
j_gene: TRBJ2-2; v_gene: TRBV9; d_gene: -; abundance: -; CDR3aa: CASSVATSDANTGELFF; CDR3nt: TGTGCCAGCAGCGTAGCTACGTCAGACGCGAACACCGGGGAGCTGTTTTTT
j_gene: TRBJ2-2; v_gene: TRBV6-5; d_gene: -; abundance: -; CDR3aa: CASSWTAANTGELFF; CDR3nt: TGTGCCAGCTCCTGGACAGCCGCGAACACCGGGGAGCTGTTTTTT
j_gene: TRBJ2-7; v_gene: TRBV7-9; d_gene: TRBD2; abundance: -; CDR3aa: CASSPLTSAAYEQYF; CDR3nt: TGTGCCAGCAGCCCACTTACTAGCGCCGCCTACGAGCAGTACTTC
j_gene: TRBJ2-2; v_gene: TRBV7-9; d_gene: -; abundance: -; CDR3aa: CASTGSAMNTGELFF; CDR3nt: TGTGCCAGCACCGGCAGCGCAATGAACACCGGGGAGCTGTTTTTT
j_gene: TRBJ2-5; v_gene: TRBV5-6; d_gene: -; abundance: once; CDR3aa: CASSFSPSPQETQYF; CDR3nt: TGTGCCAGCAGCTTCAGTCCAAGCCCCCAAGAGACCCAGTACTTC
j_gene: TRBJ2-1; v_gene: TRBV30; d_gene: -; abundance: -; CDR3aa: CAYRDTFYSAIYEQFF; CDR3nt: TGTGCCTACCGGGACACCTTCTACAGCGCCATCTATGAGCAGTTCTTC
j_gene: TRBJ1-4; v_gene: TRBV11-2; d_gene: -; abundance: once; CDR3aa: CASSLVRGQGEKLFF; CDR3nt: TGTGCCAGCAGCTTAGTCCGGGGGCAGGGGGAAAAACTGTTTTTT
j_gene: TRBJ2-5; v_gene: TRBV6-6; d_gene: -; abundance: -; CDR3aa: CASSYGGLETQYF; CDR3nt: TGTGCCAGCAGTTATGGGGGGCTTGAGACCCAGTACTTC
j_gene: TRBJ2-5; v_gene: TRBV11-2; d_gene: -; abundance: -; CDR3aa: CASSLARSETQYF; CDR3nt: TGTGCCAGCAGCTTAGCTCGGTCGGAGACCCAGTACTTC
j_gene: TRBJ2-3; v_gene: TRBV28; d_gene: TRBD1; abundance: once; CDR3aa: CASSLTGDTDTQYF; CDR3nt: TGTGCCAGCAGTTTAACAGGGGACACAGATACGCAGTATTTT
j_gene: TRBJ1-6; v_gene: TRBV14; d_gene: -; abundance: few; CDR3aa: CASSLASRGSPLHF; CDR3nt: TGTGCCAGCAGCCTCGCTAGCCGCGGATCACCCCTCCACTTT
j_gene: TRBJ2-4; v_gene: TRBV7-9; d_gene: TRBD2; abundance: -; CDR3aa: CASSSLAGDGIQYF; CDR3nt: TGTGCCAGCAGCTCACTAGCGGGGGATGGGATTCAGTACTTC
j_gene: TRBJ1-2; v_gene: TRBV7-9; d_gene: -; abundance: -; CDR3aa: CASSFAPGDYGYTF; CDR3nt: TGTGCCAGCAGCTTCGCCCCAGGGGACTATGGCTACACCTTC
j_gene: TRBJ1-5; v_gene: TRBV28; d_gene: TRBD1; abundance: -; CDR3aa: CASSQRDRGIGQPQHF; CDR3nt: TGTGCCAGCAGTCAACGAGACAGGGGAATCGGCCAGCCCCAGCATTTT
j_gene: TRBJ2-7; v_gene: TRBV19; d_gene: -; abundance: -; CDR3aa: CASSIAFGAHEQYF; CDR3nt: TGTGCCAGTAGTATAGCCTTCGGGGCCCACGAGCAGTACTTC
j_gene: TRBJ2-5; v_gene: TRBV7-8; d_gene: -; abundance: -; CDR3aa: CATGGETQYF; CDR3nt: TGTGCCACCGGGGGAGAGACCCAGTACTTC
j_gene: TRBJ1-6; v_gene: TRBV9; d_gene: -; abundance: -; CDR3aa: CASSKGGGNSPLHF; CDR3nt: TGTGCCAGCAGTAAAGGGGGTGGTAATTCACCCCTCCACTTT
j_gene: TRBJ2-7; v_gene: TRBV6-5; d_gene: TRBD1; abundance: -; CDR3aa: CATTGGADPEQYF; CDR3nt: TGTGCCACTACAGGGGGCGCGGATCCCGAGCAGTACTTC
j_gene: TRBJ2-1; v_gene: TRBV29-1; d_gene: TRBD2; abundance: -; CDR3aa: CSVDVGDYYNEQFF; CDR3nt: TGCAGCGTTGACGTCGGGGACTATTACAATGAGCAGTTCTTC
j_gene: TRBJ2-3; v_gene: TRBV7-9; d_gene: -; abundance: -; CDR3aa: CASSLTPSDTQYF; CDR3nt: TGTGCCAGCAGCTTAACCCCTTCAGATACGCAGTATTTT
j_gene: TRBJ1-6; v_gene: TRBV15; d_gene: -; abundance: -; CDR3aa: CATSRDYNSPLHF; CDR3nt: TGTGCCACCAGCAGGGACTATAATTCACCCCTCCACTTT
j_gene: TRBJ1-1; v_gene: TRBV15; d_gene: TRBD1; abundance: once; CDR3aa: CATSREATGDTEAFF; CDR3nt: TGTGCCACCAGCAGAGAGGCAACAGGGGACACTGAAGCTTTCTTT
j_gene: TRBJ2-7; v_gene: TRBV4-1; d_gene: -; abundance: -; CDR3aa: CASSRSGRPYEQYF; CDR3nt: TGCGCCAGCAGCCGATCAGGGAGGCCCTACGAGCAGTACTTC
j_gene: TRBJ1-1; v_gene: TRBV27; d_gene: TRBD1; abundance: -; CDR3aa: CASRPISQTGGDTEAFF; CDR3nt: TGTGCCAGCAGGCCGATTTCTCAGACAGGGGGCGACACTGAAGCTTTCTTT
j_gene: TRBJ2-7; v_gene: TRBV4-1; d_gene: TRBD1; abundance: -; CDR3aa: CASSLTTGAAIYEQYF; CDR3nt: TGCGCCAGCAGCCTTACGACAGGGGCCGCGATCTACGAGCAGTACTTC
j_gene: TRBJ2-5; v_gene: TRBV4-3; d_gene: TRBD2; abundance: -; CDR3aa: CASSQDFSGSPETQYF; CDR3nt: TGCGCCAGCAGCCAAGATTTTAGCGGGAGCCCAGAGACCCAGTACTTC
j_gene: TRBJ2-3; v_gene: TRBV5-5; d_gene: -; abundance: -; CDR3aa: CASSFQTGTDTQYF; CDR3nt: TGTGCCAGCAGCTTCCAGACAGGCACAGATACGCAGTATTTT
j_gene: TRBJ2-1; v_gene: TRBV29-1; d_gene: TRBD1; abundance: -; CDR3aa: CSVPRTGSNEQFF; CDR3nt: TGCAGCGTCCCCCGGACAGGGAGCAATGAGCAGTTCTTC
j_gene: TRBJ1-6; v_gene: TRBV7-9; d_gene: TRBD1; abundance: few; CDR3aa: CASSQTDSDRALHF; CDR3nt: TGTGCCAGCAGCCAAACGGACAGTGACAGGGCCCTCCACTTT
j_gene: TRBJ2-5; v_gene: TRBV2; d_gene: TRBD1; abundance: -; CDR3aa: CASSPGQTQETQYF; CDR3nt: TGTGCCAGCAGTCCGGGACAGACACAAGAGACCCAGTACTTC
j_gene: TRBJ2-7; v_gene: TRBV4-1; d_gene: -; abundance: -; CDR3aa: CASSQVKVSSYEQYF; CDR3nt: TGCGCCAGCAGCCAAGTTAAGGTCTCCTCCTACGAGCAGTACTTC
j_gene: TRBJ1-6; v_gene: TRBV9; d_gene: -; abundance: -; CDR3aa: CASSVEGYDNSPLHF; CDR3nt: TGTGCCAGCAGCGTAGAGGGGTACGATAATTCACCCCTCCACTTT
j_gene: TRBJ2-5; v_gene: TRBV2; d_gene: -; abundance: -; CDR3aa: CASSEVTEETQYF; CDR3nt: TGTGCCAGCAGTGAAGTGACGGAGGAGACCCAGTACTTC
j_gene: TRBJ2-7; v_gene: TRBV11-1; d_gene: TRBD1; abundance: -; CDR3aa: CASSEGQSYEQYF; CDR3nt: TGTGCCAGCAGCGAGGGACAGTCCTACGAGCAGTACTTC